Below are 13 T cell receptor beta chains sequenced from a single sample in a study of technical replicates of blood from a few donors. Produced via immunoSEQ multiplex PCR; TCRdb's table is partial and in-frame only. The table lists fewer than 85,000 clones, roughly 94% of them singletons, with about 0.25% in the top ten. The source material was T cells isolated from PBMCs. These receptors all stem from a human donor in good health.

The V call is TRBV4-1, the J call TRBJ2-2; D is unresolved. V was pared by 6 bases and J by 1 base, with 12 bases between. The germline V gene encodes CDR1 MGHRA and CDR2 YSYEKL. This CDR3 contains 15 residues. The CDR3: CASRIANLNTGELFF. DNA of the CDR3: TGCGCCAGCAGAATAGCCAATTTGAACACCGGGGAGCTGTTTTTT.

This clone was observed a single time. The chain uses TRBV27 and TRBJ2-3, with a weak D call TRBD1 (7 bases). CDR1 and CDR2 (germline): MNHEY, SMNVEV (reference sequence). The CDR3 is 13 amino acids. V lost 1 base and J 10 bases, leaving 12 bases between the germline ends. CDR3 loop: CASSLLQGGPQYF. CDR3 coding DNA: TGTGCCAGCAGTTTATTGCAGGGGGGACCGCAGTATTTT.

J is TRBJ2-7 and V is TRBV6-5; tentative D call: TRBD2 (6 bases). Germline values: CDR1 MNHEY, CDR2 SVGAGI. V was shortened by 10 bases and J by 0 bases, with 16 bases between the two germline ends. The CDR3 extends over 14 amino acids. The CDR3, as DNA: TGTGCCACCCGCCCGGGAGATAGCTCCTACGAGCAGTACTTC. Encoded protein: CATRPGDSSYEQYF.

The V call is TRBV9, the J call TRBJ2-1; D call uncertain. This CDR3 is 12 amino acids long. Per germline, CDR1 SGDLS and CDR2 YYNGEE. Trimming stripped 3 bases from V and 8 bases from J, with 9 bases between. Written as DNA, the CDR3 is TGTGCCAGCAGCGGAGAGTCGGATGAGCAGTTCTTC. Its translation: CASSGESDEQFF.

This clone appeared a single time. DNA of the CDR3: TGTGCCAGCAGCCAACCTACGGAATGGGGCAGGGTCAATCAGCCCCAGCATTTT. Translating gives CASSQPTEWGRVNQPQHF. The V and J genes are TRBV16 and TRBJ1-5, with D possibly matching TRBD1 (5 bases). V was pared by 2 bases and J by 3 bases, with 20 bases between. The CDR3 consists of 18 residues. Germline V lookup: CDR1 KGHSY, CDR2 FQNENV.

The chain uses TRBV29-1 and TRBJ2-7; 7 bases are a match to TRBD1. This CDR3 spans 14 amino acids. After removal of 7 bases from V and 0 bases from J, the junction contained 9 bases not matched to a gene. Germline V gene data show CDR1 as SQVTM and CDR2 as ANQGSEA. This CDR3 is CSAGDRADSYEQYF. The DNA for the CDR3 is TGCAGCGCCGGCGACAGGGCTGACTCCTACGAGCAGTACTTC.

The CDR3 is CASSETAQGSGYTF. CDR3 bases: TGCGCCAGCAGTGAGACCGCCCAGGGGAGCGGCTACACCTTC. The chain is built from TRBV10-2 and TRBJ1-2, with a possible D match to TRBD1 (6 bases). Germline loops: CDR1 WSHSY, CDR2 SAAADI. The CDR3 covers 14 residues. The V gene lost 2 bases and the J gene lost 8 bases, with 15 bases spanning the gap.

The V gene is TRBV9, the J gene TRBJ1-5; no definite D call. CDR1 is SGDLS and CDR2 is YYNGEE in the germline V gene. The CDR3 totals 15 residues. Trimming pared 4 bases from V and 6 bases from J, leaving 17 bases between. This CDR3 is CASSLDGEVLQPQHF. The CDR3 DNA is TGTGCCAGCAGCCTTGATGGTGAGGTACTTCAGCCCCAGCATTTT. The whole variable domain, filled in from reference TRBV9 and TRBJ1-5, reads DSGVTQTPKHLITATGQRVTLRCSPRSGDLSVYWYQQSLDQGLQFLIQYYNGEERAKGNILERFSAQQFPDLHSELNLSSLELGDSALYFCASSLDGEVLQPQHFGDGTRLSIL.

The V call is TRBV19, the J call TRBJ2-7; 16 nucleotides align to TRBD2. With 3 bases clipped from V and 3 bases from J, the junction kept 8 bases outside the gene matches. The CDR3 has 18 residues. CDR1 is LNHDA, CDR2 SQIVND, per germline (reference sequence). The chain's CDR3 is CASSMEGLAGGPVYEQYF. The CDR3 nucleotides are TGTGCCAGTAGTATGGAGGGACTAGCGGGAGGGCCCGTCTACGAGCAGTACTTC. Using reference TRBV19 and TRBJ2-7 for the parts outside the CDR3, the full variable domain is DGGITQSPKYLFRKEGQNVTLSCEQNLNHDAMYWYRQDPGQGLRLIYYSQIVNDFQKGDIAEGYSVSREKKESFPLTVTSAQKNPTAFYLCASSMEGLAGGPVYEQYFGPGTRLTVT.

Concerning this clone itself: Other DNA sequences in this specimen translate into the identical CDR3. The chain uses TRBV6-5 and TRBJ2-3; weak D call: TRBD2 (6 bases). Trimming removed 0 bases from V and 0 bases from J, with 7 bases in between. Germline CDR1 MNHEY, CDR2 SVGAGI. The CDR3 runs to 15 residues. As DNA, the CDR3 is TGTGCCAGCAGTTACTCCGGGACTAGCACAGATACGCAGTATTTT. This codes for CASSYSGTSTDTQYF.

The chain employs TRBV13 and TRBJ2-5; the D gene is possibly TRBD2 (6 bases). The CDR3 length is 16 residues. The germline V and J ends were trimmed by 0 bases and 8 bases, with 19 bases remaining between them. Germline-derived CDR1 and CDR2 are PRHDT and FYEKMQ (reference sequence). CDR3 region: CASSLGWTPKGGTQYF. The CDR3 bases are TGTGCCAGCAGCTTAGGTTGGACGCCCAAGGGAGGAACCCAGTACTTC.

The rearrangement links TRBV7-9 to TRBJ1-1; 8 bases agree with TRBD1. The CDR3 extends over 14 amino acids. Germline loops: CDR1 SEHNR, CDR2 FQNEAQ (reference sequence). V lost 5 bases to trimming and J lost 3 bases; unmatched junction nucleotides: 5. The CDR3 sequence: CASSPGGRDTEAFF. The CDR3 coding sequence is TGTGCCAGCAGCCCAGGGGGCCGGGACACTGAAGCTTTCTTT.

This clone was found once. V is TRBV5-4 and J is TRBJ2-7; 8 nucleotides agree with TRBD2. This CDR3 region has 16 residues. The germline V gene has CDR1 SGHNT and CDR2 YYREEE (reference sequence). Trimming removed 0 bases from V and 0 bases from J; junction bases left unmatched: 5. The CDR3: CASSLASSGGSYEQYF. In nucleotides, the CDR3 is TGTGCCAGCAGCTTGGCTTCCAGCGGGGGCTCCTACGAGCAGTACTTC. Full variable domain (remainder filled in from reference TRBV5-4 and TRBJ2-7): ETGVTQSPTHLIKTRGQQVTLRCSSQSGHNTVSWYQQALGQGPQFIFQYYREEENGRGNFPPRFSGLQFPNYSSELNVNALELDDSALYLCASSLASSGGSYEQYFGPGTRLTVT.